Reported below is one TCR beta chain. What it binds is unknown. With 4 bases removed from V and 4 bases from J, the gap between germline ends came to 13 bases. This CDR3 is 14 amino acids long. The germline V gene has CDR1 MGHRA and CDR2 YSYEKL. Tregs were sorted as CD4+CD25+CD127-/low cells. Study findings and constraints: In terms of TCR gene usage, tumor memory CD4+ T cells clustered together with blood and lymph node memory CD4+ cells, as well as with lymph node naive CD4+ cells. Tumor Tregs overlapped most with tumor, then blood, naive CD4+ cells.

Full-length variable regions came from constant-region reverse primers plus semi-nested Nested Universal Primer A PCR. Each CDR3 protein is one row after TCRdb ran MiXCR on the 5' RACE reads. The sample yields over 10,000 distinct CDR3 sequences, roughly 51% seen once. The specimen was tumor-infiltrating Tregs sorted from the breast tumor. The receptor was isolated from a female donor with breast cancer. V is TRBV4-1 and J is TRBJ1-1; no definite D call. CDR3 DNA: TGCGCCAGCAGCCCTCAGAACTGGGGCACTGAAGCTTTCTTT. It codes for CASSPQNWGTEAFF.